This T cell receptor (beta chain) derives from a study of CD8+CD57+ T cells in acquired aplastic anemia. V shed 1 base and J shed 1 base, with 8 bases lying between them. The CDR3 runs to 15 residues. Both TCR beta VDJ combination and CDR3 sequence profiling were carried out. Genomic DNA was the template for this profiling. TCRdb processed the reads anew with MiXCR; each CDR3 protein has one entry. Counted here are approximately 170,000 distinct CDR3 sequences, about half occurring once; the ten biggest clones make up around 3.2%. Patients included in sequencing had previously demonstrated CD8+CD57+ cell expansion by flow cytometry. This clonotype was observed a handful of times.

Specimen: sorted CD4+, CD8+, or CD8+CD57+ T cells (not recorded which) from PBMCs. The genes are TRBV12-3 or TRBV12-4 and TRBJ1-3; D not resolved. The receptor's source is a human donor with aplastic anemia. CDR3 sequence: CASSLGGQSGNTIYF. Here the CDR3 DNA reads TGTGCCAGCAGTTTAGGGGGTCAATCTGGAAACACCATATATTTT.